This TCR beta chain was profiled in a study of T cell clones after liver transplantation. At the level of the study: Tolerant meant at least one year fully off immunosuppression without liver enzymes above twice normal.

V gave up 3 bases and J gave up 2 bases, with 8 bases separating them. The V gene's germline CDR1 is SGDLS and CDR2 YYNGEE. The CDR3 totals 13 residues. Sequencing used immunoSEQ multiplex PCR; TCRdb keeps in-frame clones, though not all of them. The data show tens of thousands of clones, with about nine tenths seen just once and roughly 3% held by the top ten. V usage is TRBV9 and J usage is TRBJ1-1, with no clear D. This receptor was obtained from a human donor who received a liver transplant. The source material was CD4+ T cells from blood, sampled before liver transplant. The CDR3 protein is CASSGTSNTEAFF. The DNA for the CDR3 is TGTGCCAGCAGCGGAACTAGCAACACTGAAGCTTTCTTT.